Below, 30 T cell receptor beta chains from the same sample are listed, as sequenced in a study of blood T cell repertoires in COVID-19. Assay used: immunoSEQ multiplex PCR; TCRdb lists only in-frame clones, some missing. The data contain about 80,000 clones, around 80% of them seen just once; the ten biggest clones take up less than 25%. The specimen was peripheral blood. The receptors come from a human donor in a cohort sampled during active COVID-19.

The V and J genes are TRBV18 and TRBJ1-1; 7 bases are shared with TRBD1. CDR1 is KGHSH, CDR2 LQKENI, per germline. The CDR3 runs to 16 residues. The trim removed 1 base at V and 5 bases at J, leaving 10 bases unmatched. The CDR3 reads CASSPQGPQGGTEAFF. The CDR3 coding sequence is TGTGCCAGCTCACCACAAGGACCCCAGGGGGGAACTGAAGCTTTCTTT. The whole variable domain, remainder taken from reference TRBV18 and TRBJ1-1, is NAGVMQNPRHLVRRRGQEARLRCSPMKGHSHVYWYRQLPEEGLKFMVYLQKENIIDESGMPKERFSAEFPKEGPSILRIQQVVRGDSAAYFCASSPQGPQGGTEAFFGQGTRLTVV.

V is TRBV7-8 and J is TRBJ1-5; no clear D gene. V shed 2 bases and J shed 0 bases, with 8 bases lying between them. CDR3 length equals 15 residues. Germline V gene sequence: CDR1 SGHVS, CDR2 FQNEAQ. DNA for the CDR3: TGTGCCAGCAGCTTACCACACCATAGCAATCAGCCCCAGCATTTT. Translation: CASSLPHHSNQPQHF. Complete variable domain (other parts from reference TRBV7-8 and TRBJ1-5): GAGVSQSPRYKVAKRGQDVALRCDPISGHVSLFWYQQALGQGPEFLTYFQNEAQLDKSGLPSDRFFAERPEGSVSTLKIQRTQQEDSAVYLCASSLPHHSNQPQHFGDGTRLSIL.

The J gene is TRBJ1-1, the V gene TRBV5-1, with a weak D call TRBD1 (6 bases). Germline CDR1 is SGHRS and CDR2 is YFSETQ. The ends were cut back, 2 bases at V and 1 base at J, with 9 bases in the middle. CDR3 length equals 14 residues. CDR3 nucleotide sequence: TGCGCCAGCAGCTTTGGGGGCGCGAACACTGAAGCTTTCTTT. As protein: CASSFGGANTEAFF.

Concerning this clone: Likely a read error: the CDR3 ends without its conserved phenylalanine or tryptophan. The DNA is omitted, as the CDR3 cannot be located on it reliably, and the CDR3 follows TCRdb's listing. The CDR3 loop is CASSLSGVGQGVVI. V and J are TRBV28 and TRBJ2-7; the listed D gene, TRBD1, was not tested against the DNA. From germline, CDR1 is MDHEN and CDR2 SYDVKM. From its first to its last residue, the CDR3 has 14 amino acids.

In the case of this clone: The same CDR3 is also encoded by other DNA sequences in this sample. V usage is TRBV27 and J usage is TRBJ1-5; D is ambiguous. V was shortened by 2 bases and J by 4 bases, with 6 bases between the two germline ends. The CDR3 has 13 residues. Germline CDR1 reads MNHEY; CDR2 reads SMNVEV (reference sequence). CDR3 sequence reads: CASSLRGNQPQHF. The DNA for the CDR3 is TGTGCCAGCAGTTTAAGAGGGAATCAGCCCCAGCATTTT.

The V gene is TRBV11-3, the J gene TRBJ2-3, with 10 bases fitting TRBD2. The CDR3 contains 14 residues. Germline assignment: CDR1 SGHNT and CDR2 YENEEA. Unmatched junction bases numbered 5, after V lost 9 bases and J lost 2 bases. CDR3 in DNA: TGTGCCAGAATAGCGGGGGGCCCCACAGATACGCAGTATTTT. Protein sequence: CARIAGGPTDTQYF.

CDR3 DNA: TGTGCCAGCAGTCGGGTGTCAGGGGGCGCGGGAAGATTGGGCTACACCTTC. It specifies CASSRVSGGAGRLGYTF. This chain links TRBV27 with TRBJ1-2; 8 positions agree with TRBD1. Per germline, CDR1 MNHEY and CDR2 SMNVEV (reference sequence). CDR3 length equals 17 residues. J gave up 8 bases and V 5 bases, and 19 bases lay outside the gene matches.

V usage is TRBV27 and J usage is TRBJ2-5; TRBD1 agrees at 10 bases. J lost 5 bases, V lost 5 bases, and 5 bases had no gene match. This CDR3 is 14 amino acids long. The germline V gene has CDR1 MNHEY and CDR2 SMNVEV (reference sequence). The CDR3 spells CASSRQGARETQYF. As DNA, the CDR3 is TGTGCCAGCAGTAGACAGGGGGCAAGGGAGACCCAGTACTTC.

The chain has TRBV28 and TRBJ1-4, with D unresolved. This CDR3 is 14 amino acids long. Germline CDR1 is MDHEN and CDR2 is SYDVKM. Trimming left V 4 bases short and J 8 bases short, with 14 bases between. The CDR3 DNA follows: TGTGCCAGCAGTTCCTTCCCCCGAGGCGAAAAACTGTTTTTT. Translated, it gives CASSSFPRGEKLFF.

This chain joins TRBV11-3 and TRBJ2-3; D is perhaps TRBD2 (7 bases). The length of the CDR3 is 14 residues. CDR1 and CDR2 (germline): SGHNT, YENEEA. Trimming stripped 3 bases from V and 5 bases from J, with 12 bases between. The CDR3 loop reads CASSFGGPGDTQYF. The CDR3 bases are TGTGCCAGCAGCTTCGGGGGGCCTGGAGATACGCAGTATTTT. Variable domain in full (rest from reference TRBV11-3 and TRBJ2-3): EAGVVQSPRYKIIEKKQPVAFWCNPISGHNTLYWYLQNLGQGPELLIRYENEEAVDDSQLPKDRFSAERLKGVDSTLKIQPAELGDSAVYLCASSFGGPGDTQYFGPGTRLTVL.

V usage is TRBV29-1 and J usage is TRBJ2-5, with 8 bases aligning to TRBD1. This CDR3 has 13 residues. CDR1 and CDR2 (germline): SQVTM, ANQGSEA. V lost 7 bases and J lost 5; bases outside the gene matches: 9. The CDR3 nucleotides are TGCAGCGGCAGCAACAGGGGGTCCGAGACCCAGTACTTC. Protein sequence: CSGSNRGSETQYF.

The chain has TRBV5-4 and TRBJ2-2; TRBD2 is a possible D gene (5 bases). The CDR3 sequence is 15 residues long. V was cut by 3 bases and J by 1 base, with 10 bases left in between. Germline V gene data show CDR1 as SGHNT and CDR2 as YYREEE (reference sequence). In nucleotides, the CDR3 is TGTGCCAGCAGCTCCGGAGGTCTGAACACCGGGGAGCTGTTTTTT. This sequence encodes CASSSGGLNTGELFF.

The rearrangement joins TRBV5-1 to TRBJ2-3; the D is unclear. The germline V gene has CDR1 SGHRS and CDR2 YFSETQ. Trimming stripped 4 bases from V and 3 bases from J, with 15 bases between. There are 15 residues in the CDR3. The CDR3 coding sequence is TGCGCCAGCAGCCGCCGAGCCCCCGAGACAGATACGCAGTATTTT. Its protein is CASSRRAPETDTQYF.

In its sample, this clone was seen a few times. This chain connects TRBV7-9 to TRBJ2-7; 8 bases are shared with TRBD1. This CDR3 contains 14 residues. After removal of 4 bases from V and 6 bases from J, the junction contained 8 bases not matched to a gene. Looked up from germline, CDR1 is SEHNR and CDR2 is FQNEAQ (reference sequence). The CDR3 region is CASSYSGQGREQYF. CDR3 bases: TGTGCCAGCAGCTATTCCGGACAGGGTCGCGAGCAGTACTTC.

Comment on this clone: A read error may account for a junction end that differs from germline. The genes are TRBV7-3 and TRBJ2-3, with D uncertain. The CDR3 is 14 residues long. Germline V gives CDR1 SGHTA, CDR2 FQGTGA. The CDR3 DNA follows: TGTGCCAGCAGCCTAACCCCTAGCACAGATACGCAGTATTTT. This sequence encodes CASSLTPSTDTQYF.

Comments on this clone: A read error may account for a junction end that differs from germline. The chain employs TRBV12-3 or TRBV12-4 and TRBJ1-2; 8 nucleotides match TRBD1. CDR3 length: 13 amino acids. CDR3: CASRLGQGYGYTF. The CDR3 DNA reads TGTGCCAGCAGATTAGGACAGGGCTATGGCTACACCTTC.

The chain uses TRBV10-3 and TRBJ2-1; possibly TRBD2 for D (5 bases). In germline, CDR1 is ENHRY, CDR2 SYGVKD. This CDR3 comprises 12 residues. V was cut by 10 bases and J by 5 bases, with 12 bases left in between. CDR3 nucleotide sequence: TGTGCCACCGGAGGTGGGGACAATGAGCAGTTCTTC. It yields the protein CATGGGDNEQFF.

The chain combines TRBV5-4 with TRBJ1-4, with TRBD1 matching 8 bases. The CDR3 loop spans 14 amino acids. The V gene end was trimmed by 3 bases and the J gene end by 8 bases; junction bases not matched to a gene: 6. CDR1 and CDR2 from the germline V gene are SGHNT and YYREEE (reference sequence). CDR3 nucleotides: TGTGCCAGCAGCTGGGCAGGGGGCACGGAAAAACTGTTTTTT. It encodes CASSWAGGTEKLFF.

J is TRBJ1-3 and V is TRBV7-9, with TRBD1 matching 9 bases. Germline CDR1 SEHNR, CDR2 FQNEAQ (reference sequence). With V trimmed by 2 bases and J by 0 bases, 11 bases remained unmatched. This CDR3 has 19 residues. CDR3 sequence (DNA): TGTGCCAGCAGCTTACGGTCCCGGGACAGGGCGATCTCTGGAAACACCATATATTTT. Translated, it gives CASSLRSRDRAISGNTIYF.

The chain joins TRBV5-1 to TRBJ2-3, with TRBD2 matching over 11 bases. Germline-derived CDR1 and CDR2 are SGHRS and YFSETQ. With V trimmed by 2 bases and J by 5 bases, 4 bases remained unmatched. The CDR3 runs to 15 residues. In nucleotides, the CDR3 is TGCGCCAGCAGCTTCCCTGGACTAGCGGGAGATACGCAGTATTTT. It is translated as CASSFPGLAGDTQYF.

The J gene is TRBJ2-3, the V gene TRBV5-4; 10 bases align to TRBD2. Germline CDR1 is SGHNT and CDR2 is YYREEE (reference sequence). The CDR3 totals 14 residues. Losses at the gene ends were 1 base for V and 4 bases for J; bases not matched to a gene: 0. CDR3 in amino acids: CASSLTSGADTQYF. CDR3 coding DNA: TGTGCCAGCAGCTTGACTAGCGGGGCAGATACGCAGTATTTT.

The chain employs TRBV19 and TRBJ2-1, with a tentative D call TRBD2 (5 bases). Germline CDR1 and CDR2: LNHDA and SQIVND (reference sequence). V was pared by 4 bases and J by 8 bases, with 24 bases between. This CDR3 comprises 17 residues. CDR3 region: CASSNGYYGLHGDEQFF. DNA of the CDR3: TGTGCCAGTAGTAACGGATATTACGGCCTCCACGGGGATGAGCAGTTCTTC.

V and J are TRBV30 and TRBJ1-5, with 8 bases aligning to TRBD1. Trimming at V came to 2 bases and at J to 6 bases, leaving 9 bases not matched to a gene. Germline assignment: CDR1 GTSNPN and CDR2 SVGIG (reference sequence). There are 15 residues in the CDR3. CDR3 in amino acids: CAWSPDRVSTQPQHF. CDR3 sequence (DNA): TGTGCCTGGAGTCCGGACAGGGTTAGTACTCAGCCCCAGCATTTT. Together with reference TRBV30 and TRBJ1-5, the CDR3 gives the full variable domain: SQTIHQWPATLVQPVGSPLSLECTVEGTSNPNLYWYRQAAGRGLQLLFYSVGIGQISSEVPQNLSASRPQDRQFILSSKKLLLSDSGFYLCAWSPDRVSTQPQHFGDGTRLSIL.

This sequence joins TRBV7-2 and TRBJ2-7; TRBD2 is a possible D gene (5 bases). From germline, CDR1 is SGHTA and CDR2 FQGNSA. Trimming stripped 4 bases from V and 3 bases from J, with 13 bases between. The length of the CDR3 is 14 residues. CDR3 sequence: CASSSPGNYYEQYF. The CDR3 DNA reads TGTGCCAGCAGCTCCCCGGGGAACTACTACGAGCAGTACTTC.

The CDR3 DNA follows: TGTGCCAGCAGCTTCCACCAGGGGGCGGGATACGAGCAGTACTTC. It translates to CASSFHQGAGYEQYF. V gene TRBV5-8 combines with J gene TRBJ2-7; 8 bases fit TRBD1. This CDR3 spans 15 amino acids. Germline CDR1 SGHTS, CDR2 YDEGEE. With V trimmed by 2 bases and J by 4 bases, 8 bases remained unmatched.

This clone was detected only once. V and J are TRBV2 and TRBJ2-1, with 8 bases aligning to TRBD1. In germline, CDR1 is SNHLY, CDR2 FYNNEI. The CDR3 length is 15 residues. V dropped 6 bases and J dropped 2; count of bases not matched to a gene: 6. The CDR3, as DNA: TGTGCCAGCAGCCCCGGACAGGGAACCTACAATGAGCAGTTCTTC. This encodes CASSPGQGTYNEQFF.

V is TRBV28 and J is TRBJ2-7; 8 bases map to TRBD1. With 7 bases clipped from V and 8 bases from J, the junction kept 16 bases outside the gene matches. Germline V lookup: CDR1 MDHEN, CDR2 SYDVKM. This CDR3 has 15 amino acids. CDR3 residues: CASILRGTGGFQQYF. CDR3 sequence (DNA): TGTGCCAGCATTCTTCGTGGGACAGGTGGTTTTCAGCAGTACTTC.

V and J are TRBV7-2 and TRBJ1-2, with a possible D match to TRBD1 (5 bases). The CDR3 covers 13 residues. Germline V gives CDR1 SGHTA, CDR2 FQGNSA. Trimming pared 4 bases from V and 6 bases from J, leaving 12 bases between. CDR3 residues: CASSSARGDGYTF. DNA of the CDR3: TGTGCCAGCAGCTCCGCGCGGGGGGATGGCTACACCTTC.

V is TRBV11-2 and J is TRBJ1-2; TRBD1 aligns across 7 bases. Unmatched junction bases numbered 2, after V lost 1 base and J lost 3 bases. The germline CDR1 and CDR2 sequences are SGHAT and FQNNGV. This CDR3 spans 14 amino acids. The CDR3 DNA sequence: TGTGCCAGCAGCTTAGGAGGGGGCGACTATGGCTACACCTTC. It yields the protein CASSLGGGDYGYTF.

The rearrangement uses TRBV6-5 and TRBJ1-1, with no clear D. From germline, CDR1 is MNHEY and CDR2 SVGAGI. The CDR3 is 13 amino acids. The V gene lost 6 bases and the J gene lost 0 bases, with 8 bases spanning the gap. CDR3 in amino acids: CASRDFMNTEAFF. DNA for the CDR3: TGTGCCAGCAGAGACTTCATGAACACTGAAGCTTTCTTT.